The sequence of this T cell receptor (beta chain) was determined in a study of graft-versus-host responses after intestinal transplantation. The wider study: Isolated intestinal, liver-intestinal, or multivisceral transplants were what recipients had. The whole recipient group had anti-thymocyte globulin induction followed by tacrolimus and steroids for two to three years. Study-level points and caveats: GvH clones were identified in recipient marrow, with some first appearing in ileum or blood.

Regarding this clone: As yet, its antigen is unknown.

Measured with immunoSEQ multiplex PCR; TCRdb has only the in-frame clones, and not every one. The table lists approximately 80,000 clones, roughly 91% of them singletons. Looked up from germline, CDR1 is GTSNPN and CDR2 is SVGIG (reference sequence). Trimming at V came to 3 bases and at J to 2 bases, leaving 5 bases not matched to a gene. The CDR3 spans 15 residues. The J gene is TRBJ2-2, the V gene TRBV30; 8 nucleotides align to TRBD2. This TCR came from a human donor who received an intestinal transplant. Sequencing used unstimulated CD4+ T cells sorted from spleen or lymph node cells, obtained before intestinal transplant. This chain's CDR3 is CAWRGSGGNTGELFF. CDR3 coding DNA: TGTGCCTGGAGAGGGAGCGGGGGAAACACCGGGGAGCTGTTTTTT.